The text below deals with one T cell receptor (beta chain). This record belongs to a study of blood T cell repertoires in COVID-19. Study-wide background: Some COVID-19 samples were acute and others convalescent; all came from the United States, Italy and Spain.

Generated by immunoSEQ multiplex PCR, the TCRdb table keeps only in-frame clones and is missing some. The profile shows about 290,000 clones, about nine tenths of them singletons. Germline CDR1 SGHAT, CDR2 FQNNGV. CDR3 length equals 15 residues. V dropped 5 bases and J dropped 3; count of bases not matched to a gene: 9. The Seattle patients joined while their infection was active and were tracked longitudinally afterward. The chain carries TRBV11-2 and TRBJ2-7, with 8 bases matching TRBD1. Material for sequencing was peripheral blood. The clonotype originates from a woman in her thirties with COVID-19, enrolled during active disease. The CDR3 region is CASSRLGTGFYEQYF. The CDR3 coding sequence is TGTGCCAGCAGCCGTCTTGGGACAGGATTCTACGAGCAGTACTTC.